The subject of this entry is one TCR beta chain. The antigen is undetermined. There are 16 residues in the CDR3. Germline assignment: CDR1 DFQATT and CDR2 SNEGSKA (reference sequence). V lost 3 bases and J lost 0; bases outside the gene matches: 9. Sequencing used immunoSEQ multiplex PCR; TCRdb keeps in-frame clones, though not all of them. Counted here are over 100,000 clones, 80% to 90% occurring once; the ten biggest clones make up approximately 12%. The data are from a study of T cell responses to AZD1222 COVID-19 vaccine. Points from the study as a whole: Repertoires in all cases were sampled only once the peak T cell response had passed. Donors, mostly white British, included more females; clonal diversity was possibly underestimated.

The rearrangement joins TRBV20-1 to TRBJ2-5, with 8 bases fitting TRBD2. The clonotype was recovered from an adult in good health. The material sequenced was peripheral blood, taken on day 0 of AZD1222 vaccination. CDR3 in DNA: TGCAGTGCTAGTCAAGCGGGGGATGGGTACCAAGAGACCCAGTACTTC. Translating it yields CSASQAGDGYQETQYF.